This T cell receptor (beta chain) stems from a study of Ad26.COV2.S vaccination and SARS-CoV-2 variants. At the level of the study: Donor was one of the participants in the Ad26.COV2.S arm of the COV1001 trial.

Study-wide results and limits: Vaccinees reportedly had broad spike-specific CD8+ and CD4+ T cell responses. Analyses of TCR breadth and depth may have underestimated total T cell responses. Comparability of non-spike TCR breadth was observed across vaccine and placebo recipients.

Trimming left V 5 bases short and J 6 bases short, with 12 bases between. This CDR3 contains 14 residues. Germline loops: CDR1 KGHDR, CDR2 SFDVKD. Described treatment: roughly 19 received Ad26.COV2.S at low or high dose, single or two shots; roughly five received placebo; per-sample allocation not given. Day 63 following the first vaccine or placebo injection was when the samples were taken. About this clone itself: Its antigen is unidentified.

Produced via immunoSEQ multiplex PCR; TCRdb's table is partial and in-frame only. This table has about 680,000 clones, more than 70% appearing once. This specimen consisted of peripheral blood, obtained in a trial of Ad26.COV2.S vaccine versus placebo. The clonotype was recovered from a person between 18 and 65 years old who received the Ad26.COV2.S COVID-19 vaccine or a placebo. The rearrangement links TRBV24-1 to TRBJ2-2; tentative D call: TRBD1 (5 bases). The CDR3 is CATSAPGLAGELFF. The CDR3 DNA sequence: TGTGCCACCAGTGCCCCAGGGTTGGCCGGGGAGCTGTTTTTT.